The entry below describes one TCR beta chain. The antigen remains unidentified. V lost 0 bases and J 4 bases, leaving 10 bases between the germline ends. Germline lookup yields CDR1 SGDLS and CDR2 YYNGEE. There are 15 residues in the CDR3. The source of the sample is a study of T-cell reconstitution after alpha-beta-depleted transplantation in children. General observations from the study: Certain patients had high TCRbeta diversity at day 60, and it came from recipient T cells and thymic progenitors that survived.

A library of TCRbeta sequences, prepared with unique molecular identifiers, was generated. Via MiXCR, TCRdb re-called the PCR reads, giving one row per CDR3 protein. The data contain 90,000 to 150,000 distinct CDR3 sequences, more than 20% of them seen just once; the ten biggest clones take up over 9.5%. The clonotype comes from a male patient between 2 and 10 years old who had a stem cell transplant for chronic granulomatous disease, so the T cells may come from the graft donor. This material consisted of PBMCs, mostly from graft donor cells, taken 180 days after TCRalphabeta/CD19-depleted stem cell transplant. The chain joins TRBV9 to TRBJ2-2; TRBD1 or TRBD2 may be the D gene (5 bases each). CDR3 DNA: TGTGCCAGCAGCGTAGTTGGGGGTCCCACCGGGGAGCTGTTTTTT. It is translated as CASSVVGGPTGELFF. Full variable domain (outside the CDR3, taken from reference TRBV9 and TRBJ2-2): DSGVTQTPKHLITATGQRVTLRCSPRSGDLSVYWYQQSLDQGLQFLIQYYNGEERAKGNILERFSAQQFPDLHSELNLSSLELGDSALYFCASSVVGGPTGELFFGEGSRLTVL.